These 17 T cell receptor beta chains share one sample of origin, sequenced in a study of control samples from healthy donors and cancer patients. The method was immunoSEQ multiplex PCR; TCRdb's version includes in-frame clones alone and lacks a portion of them. The profile shows roughly 100,000 clones, about 91% of them singletons. The specimen sequenced was blood. Receptors were obtained from a man aged 25 to 40 in good health.

The chain is built from TRBV5-1 and TRBJ1-6; weak D call: TRBD1 (5 bases). Looked up from germline, CDR1 is SGHRS and CDR2 is YFSETQ. The length of the CDR3 is 14 residues. Trimming left V 0 bases short and J 8 bases short, with 9 bases between. The CDR3 protein is CASSLEVGDSPLHF. CDR3 in DNA: TGCGCCAGCAGCTTGGAGGTAGGGGATTCACCCCTCCACTTT.

The chain recombines TRBV9 with TRBJ2-2; 11 nucleotides align to TRBD2. The junction had 6 bases not matched to a gene; V was cut back by 5 bases and J by 3 bases. The CDR3 loop spans 16 amino acids. In germline, CDR1 is SGDLS, CDR2 YYNGEE. CDR3 amino acids: CASSVLAGVDTGELFF. CDR3 in DNA: TGTGCCAGCAGTGTACTAGCGGGAGTCGACACCGGGGAGCTGTTTTTT. Filled out from reference TRBV9 and TRBJ2-2, the complete variable domain reads DSGVTQTPKHLITATGQRVTLRCSPRSGDLSVYWYQQSLDQGLQFLIQYYNGEERAKGNILERFSAQQFPDLHSELNLSSLELGDSALYFCASSVLAGVDTGELFFGEGSRLTVL.

Only one count was recorded for this clone. The chain has TRBV10-3 and TRBJ2-7, with D maybe TRBD1 (6 bases). The CDR3 is 15 residues long. In germline, CDR1 is ENHRY, CDR2 SYGVKD. The V and J ends lost 3 bases and 2 bases respectively, with 14 bases between them. CDR3 sequence reads: CAISDSQAGAYEQYF. The CDR3, as DNA: TGTGCCATCAGTGATAGTCAGGCAGGGGCCTACGAGCAGTACTTC.

This clone was picked up a small number of times. V is TRBV7-6 and J is TRBJ1-2; the D gene is possibly TRBD1 (5 bases). The ends were cut back, 0 bases at V and 1 base at J, with 9 bases in the middle. Per germline, CDR1 SGHVS and CDR2 FNYEAQ. CDR3 length equals 15 residues. The CDR3 reads CASSLAGDHNYGYTF. CDR3 bases: TGTGCCAGCAGCTTAGCTGGGGACCATAACTATGGCTACACCTTC.

The chain is built from TRBV2 and TRBJ1-4; D is unclear. V was shortened by 3 bases and J by 3 bases, with 8 bases between the two germline ends. Germline CDR1 SNHLY, CDR2 FYNNEI. The CDR3 loop spans 14 amino acids. The CDR3 loop is CASSDPTANEKLFF. The CDR3 DNA reads as TGTGCCAGCAGTGATCCCACAGCTAATGAAAAACTGTTTTTT. Variable domain in full (rest from reference TRBV2 and TRBJ1-4): EPEVTQTPSHQVTQMGQEVILRCVPISNHLYFYWYRQILGQKVEFLVSFYNNEISEKSEIFDDQFSVERPDGSNFTLKIRSTKLEDSAMYFCASSDPTANEKLFFGSGTQLSVL.

The chain carries TRBV5-4 and TRBJ2-2; 8 positions match TRBD2. Germline V gene lookup returns CDR1 SGHNT and CDR2 YYREEE (reference sequence). V was clipped by 0 bases and J by 6 bases; unmatched bases: 4. The CDR3 is 15 residues long. CDR3 in DNA: TGTGCCAGCAGCTTGGGAGCGGGAGCCGCCGGGGAGCTGTTTTTT. Translation: CASSLGAGAAGELFF.

This chain joins TRBV11-3 and TRBJ2-1; D might be TRBD1 (7 bases). The germline V and J ends were trimmed by 5 bases and 4 bases, with 21 bases remaining between them. Germline assignment: CDR1 SGHNT and CDR2 YENEEA. The CDR3 is made up of 17 amino acids. CDR3 coding DNA: TGTGCCAGCAGCCGAGGGGGCCCTGTAGCGGTTTACAATGAGCAGTTCTTC. Translating gives CASSRGGPVAVYNEQFF.

This clone turned up a few times. CDR3 amino acids: CASSLKGLSEAFF. In DNA form, the CDR3 reads TGTGCCAGCAGTTTAAAAGGCTTGAGTGAAGCTTTCTTT. The chain uses TRBV12-3 or TRBV12-4 and TRBJ1-1; D is undetermined. Trimming stripped 2 bases from V and 7 bases from J, with 11 bases between. CDR3 size: 13 residues.

The chain combines TRBV28 with TRBJ2-7; no clear D. V shed 2 bases and J shed 4 bases, with 12 bases lying between them. Per the germline V gene, CDR1 is MDHEN and CDR2 is SYDVKM. The CDR3 runs 14 residues. CDR3 DNA: TGTGCCAGCAGTTTAACGGCCAGTGGGTACGAGCAGTACTTC. Its translation is CASSLTASGYEQYF.

The V and J genes are TRBV19 and TRBJ2-7, with D perhaps TRBD2 (5 bases). This CDR3 comprises 14 residues. Germline values: CDR1 LNHDA, CDR2 SQIVND (reference sequence). V lost 1 base, J lost 3 bases, and 10 bases lay in between. This chain's CDR3 is CASSIGGALYEQYF. CDR3 bases: TGTGCCAGTAGTATAGGGGGAGCCCTCTACGAGCAGTACTTC.

The V gene is TRBV4-3, the J gene TRBJ2-1, with 8 bases lining up with TRBD2. The CDR3 loop spans 15 amino acids. CDR1 is LGHNA, CDR2 YSLEER, per germline. Trimming at V came to 4 bases and at J to 2 bases, leaving 4 bases not matched to a gene. The CDR3 sequence is CASSRTSGTYNEQFF. The CDR3 DNA sequence: TGCGCCAGCAGCCGCACTAGCGGAACCTACAATGAGCAGTTCTTC.

V usage is TRBV5-4 and J usage is TRBJ1-6; D unresolved. V lost 3 bases, J lost 7 bases, and 5 bases lay in between. In germline, CDR1 is SGHNT, CDR2 YYREEE (reference sequence). The CDR3 has 12 amino acids. Here the CDR3 reads CASSSVNSPLHF. The CDR3 DNA follows: TGTGCCAGCAGCTCGGTAAATTCACCCCTCCACTTT.

By share, this clone ranks as medium-sized. The junction and the germline gene differ at one end; a read error may be behind it. The chain carries TRBV12-3 or TRBV12-4 and TRBJ2-6; 7 nucleotides match TRBD1. This CDR3 has 13 residues. In DNA, the CDR3 is TGTGCCAGCAGTTTGGCCCCCATGAGAGGGACAGCTTTC. It codes for CASSLAPMRGTAF.

This chain uses TRBV20-1 with TRBJ1-1; tentative D call: TRBD1 (5 bases). V gave up 3 bases and J gave up 0 bases, with 8 bases separating them. Germline V gene lookup returns CDR1 DFQATT and CDR2 SNEGSKA (reference sequence). The CDR3 sequence is 13 residues long. Here the CDR3 reads CSASQGMNTEAFF. The CDR3 region has the DNA TGCAGTGCTAGTCAGGGCATGAACACTGAAGCTTTCTTT.

This clone has more than one count but fewer than ten. The chain couples TRBV19 to TRBJ1-5; 7 bases are shared with TRBD1. The CDR3 loop spans 13 amino acids. CDR1 is LNHDA, CDR2 SQIVND, per germline (reference sequence). V lost 8 bases and J lost 6; bases outside the gene matches: 7. CDR3 sequence reads: CASGQGGGQPQHF. The DNA of the CDR3 is TGTGCCAGTGGTCAGGGGGGAGGTCAGCCCCAGCATTTT.

This chain uses TRBV11-1 with TRBJ1-1; possible D gene TRBD1, 5 bases. From germline, CDR1 is SGHAT and CDR2 FQDESV (reference sequence). The CDR3 covers 13 residues. The V and J ends lost 5 bases and 3 bases respectively, with 10 bases between them. The chain's CDR3 is CASSLNRYTEAFF. The CDR3 DNA reads TGTGCCAGCAGCCTCAACAGGTACACTGAAGCTTTCTTT.

The rearrangement uses TRBV30 and TRBJ1-2; D is ambiguous. Germline-derived CDR1 and CDR2 are GTSNPN and SVGIG (reference sequence). The CDR3 consists of 11 residues. The V end lost 3 bases, the J end lost 2 bases, and 4 bases lay between the germline ends. This CDR3 reads CAWRGNYGYTF. As DNA, the CDR3 is TGTGCCTGGAGGGGAAACTATGGCTACACCTTC.